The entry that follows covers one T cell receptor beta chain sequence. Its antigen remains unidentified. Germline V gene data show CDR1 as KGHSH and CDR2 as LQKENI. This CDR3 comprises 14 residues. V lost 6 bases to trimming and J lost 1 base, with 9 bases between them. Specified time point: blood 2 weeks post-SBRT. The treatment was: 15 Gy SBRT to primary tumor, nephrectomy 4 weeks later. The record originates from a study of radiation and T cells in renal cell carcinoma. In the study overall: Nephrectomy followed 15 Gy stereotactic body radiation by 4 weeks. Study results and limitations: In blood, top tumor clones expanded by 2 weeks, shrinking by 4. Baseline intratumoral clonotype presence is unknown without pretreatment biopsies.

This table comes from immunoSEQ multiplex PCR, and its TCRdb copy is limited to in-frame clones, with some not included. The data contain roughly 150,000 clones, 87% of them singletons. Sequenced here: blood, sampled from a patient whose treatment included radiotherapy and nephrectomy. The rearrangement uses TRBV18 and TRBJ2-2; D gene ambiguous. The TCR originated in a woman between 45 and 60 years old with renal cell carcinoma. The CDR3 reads CASSPLQNTGELFF. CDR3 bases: TGTGCCAGCTCCCCCCTTCAGAACACCGGGGAGCTGTTTTTT. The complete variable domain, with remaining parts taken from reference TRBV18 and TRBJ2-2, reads NAGVMQNPRHLVRRRGQEARLRCSPMKGHSHVYWYRQLPEEGLKFMVYLQKENIIDESGMPKERFSAEFPKEGPSILRIQQVVRGDSAAYFCASSPLQNTGELFFGEGSRLTVL.